These T cell receptor beta chains were read from a single sample in a study of T cell responses to AZD1222 COVID-19 vaccine. Assay: immunoSEQ multiplex PCR; the TCRdb copy retains only in-frame clones and omits some. The table includes 90,000 to 140,000 clones, 85% to 90% detected once. The sample consisted of peripheral blood, taken 28 days after the second AZD1222 dose. The receptors shown here come from an adult who received the AZD1222 COVID-19 vaccine. Both conserved end residues are part of each CDR3. The D gene is left open where the match is weak. Clone size is not always given. Where it is, it says once, few, many or a class for expanded clones.

j_gene | v_gene | abundance | d_gene | CDR3nt | CDR3aa
TRBJ2-3 | TRBV7-2 | NA | TRBD2 | TGTGCCAGCACCCCCACTAGCGCCAGCACAGATACGCAGTATTTT | CASTPTSASTDTQYF
TRBJ1-1 | TRBV5-1 | NA | NA | TGCGCCAGTTACATTCAGGGAGTTACTGAAGCTTTCTTT | CASYIQGVTEAFF
TRBJ2-2 | TRBV18 | NA | NA | TGTGCCAGCTCACCACCAATGGGGAACACCGGGGAGCTGTTTTTT | CASSPPMGNTGELFF
TRBJ2-5 | TRBV30 | once | TRBD2 | TGTGCCTGGAGTGGGTCGGGAGGCGGGACCCAGTACTTC | CAWSGSGGGTQYF
TRBJ2-3 | TRBV4-1 | NA | NA | TGCGCCAGCAGCCAAGGGCCCCGCGTCGATACGCAGTATTTT | CASSQGPRVDTQYF
TRBJ2-7 | TRBV6-8 | few | NA | TGTGCCAGCCTGCTTACCAGCCTCTACGAGCAGTACTTC | CASLLTSLYEQYF
TRBJ1-6 | TRBV28 | NA | NA | TGTGCCAGCAGTTCCGATTTAGGGGCGCGATCACCCCTCCACTTT | CASSSDLGARSPLHF
TRBJ2-1 | TRBV18 | NA | NA | TGTGCCAGCTCACCCCGAAACACAATCTCCAATGAGCAGTTCTTC | CASSPRNTISNEQFF
TRBJ2-4 | TRBV3-1/TRBV3-2 | NA | TRBD2 | TGTGCCAGCAGCCGGTTAGCGGGAGGGGTCGACGCCAAAAACATTCAGTACTTC | CASSRLAGGVDAKNIQYF
TRBJ2-2 | TRBV7-2 | NA | NA | TGTGCCAGCAGCTTGGCAGGGCGGACCGGGGAGCTGTTTTTT | CASSLAGRTGELFF
TRBJ1-2 | TRBV7-2 | NA | NA | TGTGCCAGCAGTTCGGACGGACTAGCGTCTGGCTACACCTTC | CASSSDGLASGYTF
TRBJ2-3 | TRBV4-2 | NA | NA | TGTGCCAGCAGCCAACCTACACTGGGAGGCACAGATACGCAGTATTTT | CASSQPTLGGTDTQYF
TRBJ2-7 | TRBV3-1/TRBV3-2 | once | NA | TGTGCCAGCAGCCCCAGTGACGGAGCGGACGAGCAGTACTTC | CASSPSDGADEQYF
TRBJ1-1 | TRBV28 | NA | TRBD1 | TGTGCCAGCGTAGTGCTCGGGACAGGGACACAAGCTTTCTTT | CASVVLGTGTQAFF
TRBJ1-6 | TRBV4-1 | NA | NA | TGCGCCAGCAGCCAAACCCGGGACGGTAATTCACCCCTCCACTTT | CASSQTRDGNSPLHF
TRBJ2-7 | TRBV2 | once | TRBD1 | TGTGCCAGCAGTGAAGCCCTTAGACAGGGTACCGAGCAGTACTTC | CASSEALRQGTEQYF
TRBJ1-1 | TRBV5-1 | NA | NA | TGCGCCAGCAGCTTGGTTTATGGCGCGGAGAGCACTGAAGCTTTCTTT | CASSLVYGAESTEAFF
TRBJ2-6 | TRBV27 | NA | NA | TGTGCCAGCACCTCGGGTCTTCGCTCTGGGGCCAACGTCCTGACTTTC | CASTSGLRSGANVLTF
TRBJ1-3 | TRBV28 | few | NA | TGTGCCAGCAGTTCCCCCAGTGGGGAAGGAAACACCATATATTTT | CASSSPSGEGNTIYF
TRBJ1-1 | TRBV9 | NA | TRBD1 | TGTGCCAGCAGCTATCTTCAGGGGGGGAACACTGAAGCTTTCTTT | CASSYLQGGNTEAFF
TRBJ2-7 | TRBV13 | NA | NA | TGTGCCAGCAGCTTAGGCGATGCGGGAACCTACGAGCAGTACTTC | CASSLGDAGTYEQYF
TRBJ2-1 | TRBV12-3/TRBV12-4 | once | NA | TGTGCCAGCAGGCCTGGGGCTCTGGATGAGCAGTTCTTC | CASRPGALDEQFF
TRBJ1-5 | TRBV24-1 | NA | NA | TGTGCCACCAGTGATGCCGGGACATCTAGCAATCAGCCCCAGCATTTT | CATSDAGTSSNQPQHF
TRBJ2-1 | TRBV6-2/TRBV6-3 | NA | NA | TGTGCCAGCAGTTACTCGGGGGGAAGGGCCAATGAGCAGTTCTTC | CASSYSGGRANEQFF
TRBJ1-4 | TRBV28 | once | NA | TGTGCCAGCAGTTTGATACGGTCTAATGAAAAACTGTTTTTT | CASSLIRSNEKLFF
TRBJ2-1 | TRBV11-2 | NA | NA | TGTGCCAGCAGCTTAGGGGGGTCCAATGAGCAGTTCTTC | CASSLGGSNEQFF
TRBJ1-5 | TRBV24-1 | NA | NA | TGTGCCACCGGGGAGGGGCTACCCAATCAGCCCCAGCATTTT | CATGEGLPNQPQHF
TRBJ2-2 | TRBV29-1 | NA | NA | TGCAGCGTGGGAGACGGGGAGCTGTTTTTT | CSVGDGELFF
TRBJ1-5 | TRBV18 | few | TRBD1 | TGTGCCAGCTCACAAATGACAGGGGGCGGTCAGCCCCAGCATTTT | CASSQMTGGGQPQHF